This T cell receptor (beta chain) was documented in a study of early T cells in non-severe SARS-CoV-2 infection. Overall study: Sequencing input comprised bulk RNA from unsorted whole blood; chain pairing was not available.

Individual cDNA molecules each received unique molecular identifiers attached to them. TCRdb fed the 5' RACE reads into MiXCR, producing one record per CDR3 protein. The sample includes 69,000 or so distinct CDR3 sequences, roughly 4.5% of them seen just once. The receptor's source is an adult who was a healthcare worker with PCR-confirmed SARS-CoV-2 infection or an uninfected control (not recorded which). The donor label of this sample is uncertain. Sequences were derived from whole blood, sampled at baseline.

CDR3 nucleotide sequence: TGTGCCAGCAGTGCTCAACCAAGGACAGGTCCCTACGAGCAGTACTTC. As protein: CASSAQPRTGPYEQYF. The chain combines TRBV6-1 with TRBJ2-7; 7 nucleotides agree with TRBD1. The CDR3 has 16 residues. From germline, CDR1 is MNHNS and CDR2 SASEGT. Trimming at V came to 4 bases and at J to 2 bases, leaving 11 bases not matched to a gene.